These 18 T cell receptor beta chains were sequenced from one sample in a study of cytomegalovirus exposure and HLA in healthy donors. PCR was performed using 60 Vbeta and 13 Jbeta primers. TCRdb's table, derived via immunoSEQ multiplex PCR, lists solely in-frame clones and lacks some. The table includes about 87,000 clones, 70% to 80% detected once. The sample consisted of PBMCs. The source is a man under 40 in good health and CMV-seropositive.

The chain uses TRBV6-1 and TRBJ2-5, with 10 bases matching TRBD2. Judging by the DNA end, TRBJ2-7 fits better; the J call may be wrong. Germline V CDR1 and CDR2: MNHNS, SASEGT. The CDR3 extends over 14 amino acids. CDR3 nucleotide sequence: TGTGCCAGCAGTGAAACCGGGACTAGCGACGAGCAGTACTTC. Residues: CASSETGTSDEQYF.

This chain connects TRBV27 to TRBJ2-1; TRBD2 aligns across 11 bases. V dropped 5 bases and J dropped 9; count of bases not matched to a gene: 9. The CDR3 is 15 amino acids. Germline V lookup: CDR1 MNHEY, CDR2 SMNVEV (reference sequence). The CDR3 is CASSPLSGGAFEQFF. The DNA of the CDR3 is TGTGCCAGCAGTCCGCTTAGCGGGGGGGCGTTTGAGCAGTTCTTC.

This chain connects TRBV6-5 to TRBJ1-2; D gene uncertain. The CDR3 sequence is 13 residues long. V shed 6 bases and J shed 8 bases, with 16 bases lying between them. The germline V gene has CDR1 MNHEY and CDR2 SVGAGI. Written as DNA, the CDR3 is TGTGCCAGCAGGCCCACTAGACCTATGGGCTACACCTTC. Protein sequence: CASRPTRPMGYTF.

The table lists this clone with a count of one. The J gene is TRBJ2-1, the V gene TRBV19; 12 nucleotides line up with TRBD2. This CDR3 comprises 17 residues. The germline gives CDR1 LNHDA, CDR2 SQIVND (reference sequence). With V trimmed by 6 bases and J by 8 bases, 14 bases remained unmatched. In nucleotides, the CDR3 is TGTGCCAGTAGCCCCTTACCCACTAGCGGGGGGCTATATGAGCAGTTCTTC. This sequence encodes CASSPLPTSGGLYEQFF.

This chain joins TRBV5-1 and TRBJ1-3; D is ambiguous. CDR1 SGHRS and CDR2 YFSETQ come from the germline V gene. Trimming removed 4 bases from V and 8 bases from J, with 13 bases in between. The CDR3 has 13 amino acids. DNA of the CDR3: TGCGCCAGCAGCAATCGCCGCGGGGACACCATATATTTT. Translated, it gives CASSNRRGDTIYF.

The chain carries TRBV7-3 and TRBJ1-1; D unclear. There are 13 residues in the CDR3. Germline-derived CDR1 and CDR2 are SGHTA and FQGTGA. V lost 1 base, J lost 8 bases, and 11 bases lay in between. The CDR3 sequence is CASSLNAGREAFF. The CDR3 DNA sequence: TGTGCCAGCAGCTTAAATGCGGGCAGAGAAGCTTTCTTT.

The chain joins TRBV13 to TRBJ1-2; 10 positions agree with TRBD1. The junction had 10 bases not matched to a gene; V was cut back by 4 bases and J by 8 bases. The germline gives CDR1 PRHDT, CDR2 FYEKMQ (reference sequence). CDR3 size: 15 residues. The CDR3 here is CASSYQGTGAFGYTF. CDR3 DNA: TGTGCCAGCAGCTACCAGGGGACAGGGGCTTTCGGCTACACCTTC.

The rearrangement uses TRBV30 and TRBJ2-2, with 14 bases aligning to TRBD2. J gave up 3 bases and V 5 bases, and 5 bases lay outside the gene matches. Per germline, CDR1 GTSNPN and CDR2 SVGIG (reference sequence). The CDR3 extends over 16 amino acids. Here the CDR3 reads CAWSGLAGAHTGELFF. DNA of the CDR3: TGTGCCTGGTCGGGACTAGCGGGAGCTCACACCGGGGAGCTGTTTTTT.

The CDR3 DNA is TGCGCCAGCAGCCCCAGGGAGAACACTGAAGCTTTCTTT. Translation: CASSPRENTEAFF. The J gene is TRBJ1-1, the V gene TRBV5-1; tentative D call: TRBD1 (5 bases). V lost 4 bases, J lost 1 base, and 8 bases lay in between. The CDR3 consists of 13 residues. CDR1 is SGHRS and CDR2 is YFSETQ in the germline V gene.

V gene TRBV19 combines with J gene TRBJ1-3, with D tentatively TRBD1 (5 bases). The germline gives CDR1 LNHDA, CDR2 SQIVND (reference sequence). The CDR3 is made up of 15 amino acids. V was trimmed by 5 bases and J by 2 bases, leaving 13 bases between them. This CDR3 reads CASSPQGGTGNTIYF. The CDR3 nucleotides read TGTGCCAGTAGTCCCCAGGGTGGAACTGGAAACACCATATATTTT.

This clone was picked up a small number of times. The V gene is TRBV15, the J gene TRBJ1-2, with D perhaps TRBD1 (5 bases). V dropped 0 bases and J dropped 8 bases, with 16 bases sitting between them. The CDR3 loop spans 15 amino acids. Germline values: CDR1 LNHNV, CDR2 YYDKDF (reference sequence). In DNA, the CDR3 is TGTGCCACCAGCAGAGAGCGGGGGGTGGAATACGGCTACACCTTC. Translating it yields CATSRERGVEYGYTF.

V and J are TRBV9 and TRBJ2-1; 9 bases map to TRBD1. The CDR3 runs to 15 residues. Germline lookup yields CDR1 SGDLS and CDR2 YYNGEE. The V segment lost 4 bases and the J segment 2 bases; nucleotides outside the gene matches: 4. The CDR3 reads CASSSWTGAYNEQFF. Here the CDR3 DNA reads TGTGCCAGCAGCTCCTGGACAGGGGCCTACAATGAGCAGTTCTTC.

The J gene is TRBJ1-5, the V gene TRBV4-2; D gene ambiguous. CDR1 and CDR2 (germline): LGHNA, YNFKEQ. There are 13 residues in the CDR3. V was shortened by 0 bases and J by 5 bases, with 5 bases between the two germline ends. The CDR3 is CASSQETYQPQHF. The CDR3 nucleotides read TGTGCCAGCAGCCAAGAGACTTATCAGCCCCAGCATTTT.

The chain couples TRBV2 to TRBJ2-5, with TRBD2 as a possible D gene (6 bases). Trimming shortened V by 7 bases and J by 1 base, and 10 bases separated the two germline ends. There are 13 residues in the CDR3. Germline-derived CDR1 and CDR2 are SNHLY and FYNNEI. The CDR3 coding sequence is TGTGCCAGCATTGCGGGAAGCCAAGAGACCCAGTACTTC. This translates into CASIAGSQETQYF. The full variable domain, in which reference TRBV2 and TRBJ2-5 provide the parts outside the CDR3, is EPEVTQTPSHQVTQMGQEVILRCVPISNHLYFYWYRQILGQKVEFLVSFYNNEISEKSEIFDDQFSVERPDGSNFTLKIRSTKLEDSAMYFCASIAGSQETQYFGPGTRLLVL.

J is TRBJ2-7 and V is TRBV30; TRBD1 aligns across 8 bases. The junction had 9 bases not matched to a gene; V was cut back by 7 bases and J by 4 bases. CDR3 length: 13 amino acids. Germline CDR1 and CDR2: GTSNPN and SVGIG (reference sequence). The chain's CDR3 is CASYRDRSYEQYF. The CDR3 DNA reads TGTGCCTCCTACCGGGACAGGAGTTACGAGCAGTACTTC.

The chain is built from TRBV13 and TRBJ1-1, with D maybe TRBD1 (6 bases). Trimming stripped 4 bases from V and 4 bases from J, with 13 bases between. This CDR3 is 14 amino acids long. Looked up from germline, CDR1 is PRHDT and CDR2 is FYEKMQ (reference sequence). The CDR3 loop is CASSSDSEGTEAFF. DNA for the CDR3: TGTGCCAGCAGCTCGGACAGCGAGGGCACTGAAGCTTTCTTT.

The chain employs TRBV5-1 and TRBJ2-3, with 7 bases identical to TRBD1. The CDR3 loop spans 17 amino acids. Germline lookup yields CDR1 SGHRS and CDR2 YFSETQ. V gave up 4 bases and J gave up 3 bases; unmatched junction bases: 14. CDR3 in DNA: TGCGCCAGCAGCGGGACGCCGACAGGGAGCGTGACAGATACGCAGTATTTT. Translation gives CASSGTPTGSVTDTQYF.

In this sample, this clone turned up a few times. This CDR3 reads CAIRGQGNTEAFF. CDR3 nucleotides: TGTGCCATCAGGGGACAGGGAAACACTGAAGCTTTCTTT. This rearrangement joins TRBV10-3 to TRBJ1-1, with TRBD1 matching over 9 bases. V dropped 6 bases and J dropped 2; count of bases not matched to a gene: 1. CDR3 length equals 13 residues. In germline, CDR1 is ENHRY, CDR2 SYGVKD.